Listed below are T cell receptor beta chains from one sample, sequenced in a study of OX40 agonist ivuxolimab in advanced cancers. Sequencing used immunoSEQ multiplex PCR; TCRdb keeps in-frame clones, though not all of them. The sample carries some 72,000 clones, about 90% recorded once. The sample here was CD4+ or CD8+ T cells sorted from blood, taken in a trial of the OX40 agonist ivuxolimab. These receptors originate from an adult with an advanced solid tumor such as melanoma, head and neck, liver or kidney cancer. Both conserved end residues are part of each CDR3. A D gene is named only where the DNA matches it firmly. Clone size appears in some rows only: once, few, many, or a class for an expanded clone.

CASSIGDLKETQYF,TGTGCCAGTAGTATAGGGGACCTGAAAGAGACCCAGTACTTC,NA,NA,TRBV19,TRBJ2-5
CASSVRPGNEQFF,TGCGCCAGCAGCGTGAGACCTGGCAATGAGCAGTTCTTC,NA,NA,TRBV5-1,TRBJ2-1
CASSLSGQIYEQYF,TGCGCCAGCAGCTTGTCGGGACAGATCTACGAGCAGTACTTC,NA,TRBD1,TRBV5-1,TRBJ2-7
CAWRDRGRETQYF,TGTGCCTGGAGGGACAGGGGGCGAGAGACCCAGTACTTC,NA,TRBD1,TRBV30,TRBJ2-5
CASSVDGRGTEAFF,TGTGCCAGCAGCGTAGACGGGCGTGGCACTGAAGCTTTCTTT,NA,NA,TRBV9,TRBJ1-1
CASSSPLRGEKLFF,TGTGCCAGCAGCTCCCCCCTGCGGGGTGAAAAACTGTTTTTT,NA,NA,TRBV27,TRBJ1-4
CASSPGTIPYEQYF,TGTGCCAGCAGTCCCGGGACAATTCCCTACGAGCAGTACTTC,few,NA,TRBV14,TRBJ2-7
CASSLGPSGSSDTQYF,TGTGCCAGCAGCTTAGGACCTAGCGGGAGTAGCGATACGCAGTATTTT,NA,TRBD2,TRBV7-2,TRBJ2-3
CASSSLIPGQGLDNEQFF,TGTGCCAGCAGTTCCCTTATTCCGGGACAGGGGTTAGACAATGAGCAGTTCTTC,once,TRBD1,TRBV27,TRBJ2-1
CASTMQGYGYTF,TGTGCCAGCACTATGCAGGGCTATGGCTACACCTTC,NA,NA,TRBV7-9,TRBJ1-2
CASSLAGGGGLYGYTF,TGTGCCAGCAGCTTAGCCGGGGGCGGGGGACTTTATGGCTACACCTTC,NA,NA,TRBV7-9,TRBJ1-2
CATSRDWARSTDTQYF,TGTGCCACCAGCAGAGATTGGGCTAGGAGCACAGATACGCAGTATTTT,NA,NA,TRBV15,TRBJ2-3
CASSSGLPVTEAFF,TGTGCCAGCAGCTCGGGACTCCCGGTCACTGAAGCTTTCTTT,NA,NA,TRBV5-6,TRBJ1-1
CASTTQQGIEQYF,TGTGCCAGCACCACCCAACAGGGGATCGAGCAGTACTTC,NA,TRBD1,TRBV28,TRBJ2-7
CASSIRGWASTDTQYF,TGTGCCAGTAGTATACGGGGATGGGCAAGCACAGATACGCAGTATTTT,NA,NA,TRBV19,TRBJ2-3
CASSLLAQEAFF,TGTGCCAGCAGTTTATTAGCCCAAGAAGCTTTCTTT,NA,NA,TRBV28,TRBJ1-1
CASIGQGQSYEQYF,TGTGCCAGCATCGGACAGGGCCAGTCCTACGAGCAGTACTTC,medium-sized,TRBD1,TRBV2,TRBJ2-7
CASSPRQGAGNQPQHF,TGTGCCAGTAGTCCCAGACAGGGAGCGGGCAATCAGCCCCAGCATTTT,NA,TRBD1,TRBV19,TRBJ1-5
CASREISGSDEQYF,TGTGCCAGCAGAGAGATTAGCGGGAGCGACGAGCAGTACTTC,NA,TRBD2,TRBV27,TRBJ2-7
CASSQVGNTGELFF,TGTGCCAGCAGCCAAGTGGGGAACACCGGGGAGCTGTTTTTT,NA,NA,TRBV4-2,TRBJ2-2
CASSLQGQGGSGANVLTF,TGTGCCAGCAGCCTTCAGGGACAGGGCGGCTCTGGGGCCAACGTCCTGACTTTC,NA,TRBD1,TRBV7-2,TRBJ2-6
CASSLGRSSGNTIYF,TGCGCCAGCAGCTTGGGCAGGAGCTCTGGAAACACCATATATTTT,NA,NA,TRBV5-1,TRBJ1-3
CASSMVGTYEQYF,TGTGCCAGTAGTATGGTCGGCACCTACGAGCAGTACTTC,few,NA,TRBV19,TRBJ2-7
CASSQVGRYSNQPQHF,TGCGCCAGCAGCCAGGTCGGGAGGTATAGCAATCAGCCCCAGCATTTT,NA,NA,TRBV4-1,TRBJ1-5
CATSRGVGGANVLTF,TGTGCCACCAGCAGGGGAGTTGGGGGGGCCAACGTCCTGACTTTC,NA,NA,TRBV15,TRBJ2-6
CASSLGGALGYGYTF,TGTGCCAGCAGCTTAGGGGGGGCCCTCGGCTATGGCTACACCTTC,NA,NA,TRBV11-2,TRBJ1-2
CASSPTGTLNTEAFF,TGTGCCAGCAGCCCAACCGGGACTTTGAACACTGAAGCTTTCTTT,once,NA,TRBV13,TRBJ1-1
CASSLVLGAHGYTF,TGTGCCAGCAGCTTAGTGCTGGGGGCGCATGGCTACACCTTC,NA,NA,TRBV7-2,TRBJ1-2
CASSLAENTEAFF,TGTGCCAGCAGCTTAGCCGAGAACACTGAAGCTTTCTTT,NA,NA,TRBV7-8,TRBJ1-1
CASSFLAWGGTRQYEQYF,TGTGCCAGCAGTTTTCTTGCTTGGGGTGGGACTAGACAATACGAGCAGTACTTC,NA,TRBD2,TRBV28,TRBJ2-7
CASSPGQGTKNIQYF,TGTGCCAGCAGCCCGGGACAGGGGACCAAAAACATTCAGTACTTC,NA,TRBD1,TRBV5-5,TRBJ2-4
CASSQGVGASGRIEETQYF,TGTGCCAGCAGCCAAGGGGTGGGGGCTAGCGGGAGGATTGAAGAGACCCAGTACTTC,NA,TRBD2,TRBV4-2,TRBJ2-5
CASSVVAGGTNEQFF,TGTGCCAGCAGCGTAGTAGCGGGAGGGACCAATGAGCAGTTCTTC,NA,TRBD2,TRBV7-2,TRBJ2-1
CASSLEVSTDTQYF,TGTGCCAGCAGCTTAGAGGTCTCCACAGATACGCAGTATTTT,NA,NA,TRBV7-2,TRBJ2-3
CASSLNRGGSGYTF,TGTGCCAGCAGCCTCAACAGGGGAGGCTCTGGCTACACCTTC,NA,TRBD1,TRBV11-3,TRBJ1-2
CASSLTGLAGGGLNEQFF,TGTGCCAGCAGCTTAACAGGACTAGCGGGAGGGGGCCTCAATGAGCAGTTCTTC,NA,TRBD2,TRBV7-3,TRBJ2-1
CASRMGQAYQETQYF,TGTGCCAGCAGGATGGGACAGGCGTACCAAGAGACCCAGTACTTC,NA,TRBD1,TRBV2,TRBJ2-5
CASSSAQGRGELFF,TGCGCCAGCAGCTCTGCTCAGGGGCGCGGGGAGCTGTTTTTT,few,NA,TRBV5-1,TRBJ2-2
CASALEGEVNEQFF,TGTGCCAGCGCCCTAGAGGGCGAGGTCAATGAGCAGTTCTTC,NA,NA,TRBV11-3,TRBJ2-1